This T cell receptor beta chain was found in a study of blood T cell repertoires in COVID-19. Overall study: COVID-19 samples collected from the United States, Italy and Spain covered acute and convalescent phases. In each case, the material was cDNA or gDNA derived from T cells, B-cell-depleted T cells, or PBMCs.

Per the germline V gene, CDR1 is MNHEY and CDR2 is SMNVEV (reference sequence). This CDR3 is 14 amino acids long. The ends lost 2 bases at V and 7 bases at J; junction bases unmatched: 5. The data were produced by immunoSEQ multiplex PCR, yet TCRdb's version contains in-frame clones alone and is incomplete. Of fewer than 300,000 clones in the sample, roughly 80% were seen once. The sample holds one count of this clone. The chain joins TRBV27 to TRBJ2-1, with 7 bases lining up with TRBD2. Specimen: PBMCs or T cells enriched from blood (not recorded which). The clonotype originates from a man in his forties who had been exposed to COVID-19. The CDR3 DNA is TGTGCCAGCAGTTTAGCTAGCGGCGGTAATGAGCAGTTCTTC. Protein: CASSLASGGNEQFF.